This entry is about one TCR beta chain. Researchers sorted participants into cohorts using their self-reported clinical history. The sample comes from a study of blood T cell repertoires in COVID-19. Overall study: Samples taken during acute and convalescent COVID-19 were collected in the United States, Italy and Spain. Nucleic acid was either cDNA or gDNA, and it came from T cells, B-cell-depleted T cells, or PBMCs.

Looked up from germline, CDR1 is SGHNT and CDR2 is YYREEE (reference sequence). With 0 bases removed from V and 11 bases from J, the gap between germline ends came to 23 bases. This CDR3 region has 17 residues. Authors' analysis steps: Reference gene primer amplification gave estimated nucleated cell counts. Data came from immunoSEQ multiplex PCR; TCRdb stores just in-frame clones and leaves some out. V and J calls and clone size come straight from that table; D and trimming were deduced from the DNA. Here the sample spans a few hundred thousand clones, 87% being singletons. Sequences were obtained from PBMCs or T cells enriched from blood (not recorded which). This receptor was obtained from a man aged 18 to 35 with acute COVID-19. The chain links TRBV5-4 to TRBJ1-4, with TRBD1 as a possible D gene (6 bases). The CDR3 nucleotides read TGTGCCAGCAGCTTGGGACAGGAGCGGGACACCGGACGGAAACTGTTTTTT. Its protein product is CASSLGQERDTGRKLFF. The full variable domain, with the rest looked up from reference TRBV5-4 and TRBJ1-4, is ETGVTQSPTHLIKTRGQQVTLRCSSQSGHNTVSWYQQALGQGPQFIFQYYREEENGRGNFPPRFSGLQFPNYSSELNVNALELDDSALYLCASSLGQERDTGRKLFFGSGTQLSVL.